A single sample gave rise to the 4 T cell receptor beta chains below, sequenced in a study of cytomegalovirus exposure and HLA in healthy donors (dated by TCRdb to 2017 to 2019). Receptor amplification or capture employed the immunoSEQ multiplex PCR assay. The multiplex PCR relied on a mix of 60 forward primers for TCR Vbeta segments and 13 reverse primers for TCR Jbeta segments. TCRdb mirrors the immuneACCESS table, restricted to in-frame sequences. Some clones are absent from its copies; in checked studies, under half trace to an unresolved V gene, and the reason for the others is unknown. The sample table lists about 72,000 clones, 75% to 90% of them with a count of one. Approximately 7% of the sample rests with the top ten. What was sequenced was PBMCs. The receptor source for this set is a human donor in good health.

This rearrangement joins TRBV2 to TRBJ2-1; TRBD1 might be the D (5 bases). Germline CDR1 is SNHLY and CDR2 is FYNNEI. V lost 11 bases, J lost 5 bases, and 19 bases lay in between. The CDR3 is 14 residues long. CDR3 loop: CALQTDIQNNEQFF. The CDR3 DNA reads TGTGCCCTACAAACGGACATACAGAACAATGAGCAGTTCTTC. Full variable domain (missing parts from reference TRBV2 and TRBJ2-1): EPEVTQTPSHQVTQMGQEVILRCVPISNHLYFYWYRQILGQKVEFLVSFYNNEISEKSEIFDDQFSVERPDGSNFTLKIRSTKLEDSAMYFCALQTDIQNNEQFFGPGTRLTVL.

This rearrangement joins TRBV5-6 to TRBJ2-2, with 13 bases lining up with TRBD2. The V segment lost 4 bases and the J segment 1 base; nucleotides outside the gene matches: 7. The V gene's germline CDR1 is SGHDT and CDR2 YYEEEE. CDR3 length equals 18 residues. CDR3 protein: CASSELAGGPGNTGELFF. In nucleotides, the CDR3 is TGTGCCAGCAGCGAACTAGCGGGGGGGCCAGGGAACACCGGGGAGCTGTTTTTT.

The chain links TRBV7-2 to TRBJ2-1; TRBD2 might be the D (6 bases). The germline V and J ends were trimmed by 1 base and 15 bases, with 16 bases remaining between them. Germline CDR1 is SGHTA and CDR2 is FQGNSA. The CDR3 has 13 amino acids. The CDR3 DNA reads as TGTGCCAGCAGCTTAGTAGAGGGGACTTCCGGGTTCTTC. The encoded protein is CASSLVEGTSGFF.

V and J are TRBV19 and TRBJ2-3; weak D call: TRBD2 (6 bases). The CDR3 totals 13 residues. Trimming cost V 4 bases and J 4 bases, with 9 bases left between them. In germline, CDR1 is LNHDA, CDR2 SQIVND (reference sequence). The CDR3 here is CASSTGVPDTQYF. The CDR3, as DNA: TGTGCCAGTAGTACGGGGGTCCCAGATACGCAGTATTTT.